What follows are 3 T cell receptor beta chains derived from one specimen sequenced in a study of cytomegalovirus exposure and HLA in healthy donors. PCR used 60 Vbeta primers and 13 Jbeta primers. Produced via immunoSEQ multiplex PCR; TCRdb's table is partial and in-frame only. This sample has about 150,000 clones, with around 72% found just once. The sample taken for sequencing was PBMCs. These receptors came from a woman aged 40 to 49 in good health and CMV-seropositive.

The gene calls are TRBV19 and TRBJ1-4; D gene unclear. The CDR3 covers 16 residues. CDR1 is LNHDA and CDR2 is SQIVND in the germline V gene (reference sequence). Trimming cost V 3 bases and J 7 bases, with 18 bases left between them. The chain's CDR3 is CASSIQAGIGVEKLFF. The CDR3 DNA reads TGTGCCAGTAGTATCCAGGCCGGGATCGGGGTTGAAAAACTGTTTTTT.

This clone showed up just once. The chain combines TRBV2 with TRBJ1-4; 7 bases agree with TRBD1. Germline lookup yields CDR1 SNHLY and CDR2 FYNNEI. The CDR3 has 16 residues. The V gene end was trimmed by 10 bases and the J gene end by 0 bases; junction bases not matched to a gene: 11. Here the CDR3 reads CATTRTGTATNEKLFF. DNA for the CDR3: TGTGCCACCACCAGGACAGGAACTGCAACTAATGAAAAACTGTTTTTT.

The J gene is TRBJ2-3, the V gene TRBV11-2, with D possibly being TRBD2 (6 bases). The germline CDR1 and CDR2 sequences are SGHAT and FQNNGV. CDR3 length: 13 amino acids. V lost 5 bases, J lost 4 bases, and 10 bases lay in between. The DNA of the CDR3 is TGTGCCAGCAGCCCGGGGGAAGCAGATACGCAGTATTTT. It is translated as CASSPGEADTQYF.